A single sample is the source of the 3 T cell receptor beta chains below, sequenced in a study of multiple sclerosis patients with progressive multifocal leukoencephalopathy. Time point in this sample: roughly 6 months of natalizumab therapy. TCRdb's copy holds only in-frame clones and misses some; the assay was immunoSEQ multiplex PCR. The data contain 29,000 or so clones, roughly 90% of them singletons. The sample here was PBMCs, taken from a patient treated with natalizumab. These receptors originate from a human donor with multiple sclerosis.

The chain couples TRBV5-6 to TRBJ1-3, with TRBD1 identical over 8 bases. Germline V lookup: CDR1 SGHDT, CDR2 YYEEEE. The trim removed 4 bases at V and 3 bases at J, leaving 6 bases unmatched. CDR3 length: 15 residues. CDR3 coding DNA: TGTGCCAGCAGCCCGGCAGGGGGCTATGGAAACACCATATATTTT. This translates into CASSPAGGYGNTIYF.

The chain links TRBV28 to TRBJ2-2; 7 bases match TRBD1. The CDR3 sequence is 16 residues long. The germline CDR1 and CDR2 sequences are MDHEN and SYDVKM. The J segment lost 5 bases and the V segment lost 1 base, leaving 7 bases of the junction unmatched. The CDR3 DNA sequence: TGTGCCAGCAGTTTATTAACAGGGGTGGTAACCGGGGAGCTGTTTTTT. Amino acids: CASSLLTGVVTGELFF. The full variable domain, rest sourced from reference TRBV28 and TRBJ2-2, is DVKVTQSSRYLVKRTGEKVFLECVQDMDHENMFWYRQDPGLGLRLIYFSYDVKMKEKGDIPEGYSVSREKKERFSLILESASTNQTSMYLCASSLLTGVVTGELFFGEGSRLTVL.

The chain uses TRBV11-2 and TRBJ1-4; a possible D gene is TRBD1 (5 bases). The germline CDR1 and CDR2 sequences are SGHAT and FQNNGV. This CDR3 is 15 amino acids long. The V gene lost 8 bases and the J gene lost 3 bases, with 16 bases spanning the gap. The CDR3 loop reads CASGTGQVANEKLFF. The CDR3 DNA follows: TGTGCCAGCGGCACGGGGCAGGTTGCTAATGAAAAACTGTTTTTT. The whole variable domain, filled in from reference TRBV11-2 and TRBJ1-4, reads EAGVAQSPRYKIIEKRQSVAFWCNPISGHATLYWYQQILGQGPKLLIQFQNNGVVDDSQLPKDRFSAERLKGVDSTLKIQPAKLEDSAVYLCASGTGQVANEKLFFGSGTQLSVL.